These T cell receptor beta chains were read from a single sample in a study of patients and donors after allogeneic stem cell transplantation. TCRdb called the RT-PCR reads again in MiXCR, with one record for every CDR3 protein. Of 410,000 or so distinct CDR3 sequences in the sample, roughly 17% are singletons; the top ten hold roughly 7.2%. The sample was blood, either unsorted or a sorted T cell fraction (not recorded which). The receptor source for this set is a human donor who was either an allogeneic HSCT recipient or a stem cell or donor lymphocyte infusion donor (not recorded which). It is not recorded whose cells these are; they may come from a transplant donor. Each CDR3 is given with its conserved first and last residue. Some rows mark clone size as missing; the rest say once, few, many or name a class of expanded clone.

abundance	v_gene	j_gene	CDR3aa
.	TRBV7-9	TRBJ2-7	CASSSAPRDEQYF
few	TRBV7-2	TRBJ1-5	CASSLTTGDNQPQHF
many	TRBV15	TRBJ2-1	CATSKNEQFF
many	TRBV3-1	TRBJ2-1	CASRDRGLAGVNEQFF
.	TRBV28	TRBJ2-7	CASSLRRRGEQYF
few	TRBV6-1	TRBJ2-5	CASSGWDRPQETQYF
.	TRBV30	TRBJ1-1	CAWSAHRALRAFF
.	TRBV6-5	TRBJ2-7	CASLQGAEQYF
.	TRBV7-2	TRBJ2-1	CASSETRAEQFF
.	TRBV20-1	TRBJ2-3	CSAARGTGASRTQYF
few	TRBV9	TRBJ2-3	CASSVRVAGDTQYF
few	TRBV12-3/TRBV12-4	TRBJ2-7	CASSFHPPDSYEQYF
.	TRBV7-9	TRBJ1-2	CASRDDRTNYGYTF
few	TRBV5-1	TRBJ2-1	CASSPLQGKYNEQFF
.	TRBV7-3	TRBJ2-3	CASSTMSTDTQYF
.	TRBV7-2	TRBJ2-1	CASSLEGPRDNEQFF
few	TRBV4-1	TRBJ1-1	CASSQVRQGRYTEAFF
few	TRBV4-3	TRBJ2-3	CASSQVRGSDTDTQYF
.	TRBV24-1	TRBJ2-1	CATSVQRTPNEQFF
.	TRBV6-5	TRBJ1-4	CASSYGPRRANEKLFF
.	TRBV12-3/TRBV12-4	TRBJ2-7	CASSPTSGRTYEQYF
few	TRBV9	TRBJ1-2	CASSGGGYTF
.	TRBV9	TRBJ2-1	CASSVTGNNEQFF
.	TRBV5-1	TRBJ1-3	CASSLIGVSGNTIYF
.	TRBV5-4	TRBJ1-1	CASSSGWEAFF